A selection of T cell receptor beta chains follows, all from one sample in a study of siplizumab effects on memory and regulatory T cells. Data came from immunoSEQ multiplex PCR; TCRdb stores just in-frame clones and leaves some out. The sample lists about 91,000 clones; 90% to 95% were seen once. Input material: CD8+ T cells sorted from blood. These receptors were collected from a human donor in good health. The CDR3 runs from the conserved cysteine through the conserved F or W. The order of the fields is J gene, D gene, clone size, V gene, CDR3 DNA, CDR3 protein. The D gene is left open where the match is weak. Size tells how often a clone was seen (once, few, many) or the class of an expanded clone, and some rows leave it out.

j_gene: TRBJ2-5; d_gene: .; abundance: .; v_gene: TRBV18; CDR3nt: TGTGCCAGCTCACCGCACCGGGAAGAGACCCAGTACTTC; CDR3aa: CASSPHREETQYF
j_gene: TRBJ2-1; d_gene: .; abundance: .; v_gene: TRBV7-7; CDR3nt: TGTGCTAGCAGCTTGTTGGGACAATACAATGAGCAGTTCTTC; CDR3aa: CASSLLGQYNEQFF
j_gene: TRBJ1-5; d_gene: .; abundance: .; v_gene: TRBV16; CDR3nt: TGTGCCAGCAGCCAAGGCAGTCCATATAGCAATCAGCCCCAGCATTTT; CDR3aa: CASSQGSPYSNQPQHF
j_gene: TRBJ2-7; d_gene: TRBD2; abundance: once; v_gene: TRBV7-9; CDR3nt: TGTGCCAGCAGCGAGACTAGCGGGAGGGCCGGTTACGAGCAGTACTTC; CDR3aa: CASSETSGRAGYEQYF
j_gene: TRBJ1-1; d_gene: TRBD1; abundance: .; v_gene: TRBV27; CDR3nt: TGTGCCAGCAGTTCCCCGGACAGGGGGAACACTGAAGCTTTCTTT; CDR3aa: CASSSPDRGNTEAFF
j_gene: TRBJ2-7; d_gene: .; abundance: .; v_gene: TRBV4-1; CDR3nt: TGCGCCAGCAGCCAGGGGGCTTTATCCTACGAGCAGTACTTC; CDR3aa: CASSQGALSYEQYF
j_gene: TRBJ2-7; d_gene: TRBD2; abundance: .; v_gene: TRBV27; CDR3nt: TGTGCCAGCAGACCTGTAGCGGGAGTCTACGAGCAGTACTTC; CDR3aa: CASRPVAGVYEQYF
j_gene: TRBJ1-2; d_gene: .; abundance: .; v_gene: TRBV7-2; CDR3nt: TGTGCCAGCAGCTTAGACAGGAGCTATGGCTACACCTTC; CDR3aa: CASSLDRSYGYTF
j_gene: TRBJ2-1; d_gene: TRBD1; abundance: once; v_gene: TRBV7-9; CDR3nt: TGTGCCAGCAGCTTAACCGGGACAGCCTCCAATGAGCAGTTCTTC; CDR3aa: CASSLTGTASNEQFF
j_gene: TRBJ2-7; d_gene: .; abundance: .; v_gene: TRBV7-9; CDR3nt: TGTGCCAGCAGCTCCTCACTCCACTACGAGCAGTACTTC; CDR3aa: CASSSSLHYEQYF
j_gene: TRBJ2-7; d_gene: TRBD2; abundance: .; v_gene: TRBV6-1; CDR3nt: TGTGCCAGCAGTGAAGAAGCGGGGGGGCTCAGCACCTACGAGCAGTACTTC; CDR3aa: CASSEEAGGLSTYEQYF
j_gene: TRBJ1-2; d_gene: .; abundance: .; v_gene: TRBV9; CDR3nt: TGTGCCAGCAGCCTCGAGGGGGGACAAAAAGGAAATGGCTACACCTTC; CDR3aa: CASSLEGGQKGNGYTF
j_gene: TRBJ2-5; d_gene: TRBD1; abundance: .; v_gene: TRBV7-8; CDR3nt: TGTGCCAGCAGCCGCGACAGGGGAGAGACCCAGTACTTC; CDR3aa: CASSRDRGETQYF
j_gene: TRBJ1-1; d_gene: .; abundance: .; v_gene: TRBV19; CDR3nt: TGTGCCAGTAGTATGTCCCCCGCAGTTGAGACTGAAGCTTTCTTT; CDR3aa: CASSMSPAVETEAFF
j_gene: TRBJ2-7; d_gene: TRBD1; abundance: .; v_gene: TRBV2; CDR3nt: TGTGCCAGCAGCACAACCGGGACAGGGGTGGACTACGAGCAGTACTTC; CDR3aa: CASSTTGTGVDYEQYF
j_gene: TRBJ1-1; d_gene: TRBD1; abundance: .; v_gene: TRBV19; CDR3nt: TGTGCCAGTAGTAGGGCGACAGGGGGGAACACTGAAGCTTTCTTT; CDR3aa: CASSRATGGNTEAFF
j_gene: TRBJ2-5; d_gene: TRBD2; abundance: .; v_gene: TRBV19; CDR3nt: TGTGCCAGTACCCCGACTCGGACTAGCGGGGGGGGACCCCAAGAGACCCAGTACTTC; CDR3aa: CASTPTRTSGGGPQETQYF
j_gene: TRBJ2-7; d_gene: .; abundance: medium-sized; v_gene: TRBV21-1; CDR3nt: TGTGCCAGCAGCAAACACCGGGACAGCAACTACGAGCAGTACTTC; CDR3aa: CASSKHRDSNYEQYF
j_gene: TRBJ2-7; d_gene: .; abundance: .; v_gene: TRBV11-3; CDR3nt: TGTGCCAGCAGCCCACACGGGTCCTACGAGCAGTACTTC; CDR3aa: CASSPHGSYEQYF
j_gene: TRBJ1-2; d_gene: .; abundance: once; v_gene: TRBV15; CDR3nt: TGTGCCACCAGCAGAGACAGGGCTTCTACGACCTTC; CDR3aa: CATSRDRASTTF
j_gene: TRBJ2-7; d_gene: TRBD1; abundance: .; v_gene: TRBV13; CDR3nt: TGTGCCAGCAGCCCGGGGGGACAGGGAATTGTTTACGAGCAGTACTTC; CDR3aa: CASSPGGQGIVYEQYF
j_gene: TRBJ1-5; d_gene: .; abundance: .; v_gene: TRBV10-3; CDR3nt: TGTGCCATCAGTGGAGGTAATAGCAATCAGCCCCAGCATTTT; CDR3aa: CAISGGNSNQPQHF
j_gene: TRBJ2-3; d_gene: TRBD2; abundance: .; v_gene: TRBV7-8; CDR3nt: TGTGCCAGCAGCTTAGCGCGCGGAGGCGGGAGTAGAACAGATACGCAGTATTTT; CDR3aa: CASSLARGGGSRTDTQYF
j_gene: TRBJ2-1; d_gene: .; abundance: .; v_gene: TRBV29-1; CDR3nt: TGCAGCACAGCAGGGAGGAGCAGGGCTCTAGCATACAATGAGCAGTTCTTC; CDR3aa: CSTAGRSRALAYNEQFF
j_gene: TRBJ1-1; d_gene: .; abundance: .; v_gene: TRBV4-2; CDR3nt: TGTGCCAGCAGCCAACCGACAGCTGACTCGAACACTGAAGCTTTCTTT; CDR3aa: CASSQPTADSNTEAFF
j_gene: TRBJ1-1; d_gene: .; abundance: .; v_gene: TRBV5-1; CDR3nt: TGCGCCAGCACTCTAGGTCGGGGAGCTTTCTTT; CDR3aa: CASTLGRGAFF
j_gene: TRBJ1-4; d_gene: TRBD1; abundance: once; v_gene: TRBV19; CDR3nt: TGTGCCAGTAGTATGCCCTCAGTCCTCGGGACAGGGGACGAAAAACTGTTTTTT; CDR3aa: CASSMPSVLGTGDEKLFF
j_gene: TRBJ1-4; d_gene: TRBD1; abundance: .; v_gene: TRBV7-8; CDR3nt: TGTGCCAGCAGAGGACAGGGGAATGAAAAACTGTTTTTT; CDR3aa: CASRGQGNEKLFF
j_gene: TRBJ1-2; d_gene: .; abundance: .; v_gene: TRBV6-5; CDR3nt: TGTGCCAGCAGTGCACTCGGCACCTATGGCTACACCTTC; CDR3aa: CASSALGTYGYTF
j_gene: TRBJ1-2; d_gene: .; abundance: .; v_gene: TRBV27; CDR3nt: TGTGCCAGCAGTCCCCGTGAGTCAGTCTACTATGGCTACACCTTC; CDR3aa: CASSPRESVYYGYTF
j_gene: TRBJ2-2; d_gene: .; abundance: .; v_gene: TRBV19; CDR3nt: TGTGCCAGTAGTATAGGGAGCACCGGGGAGCTGTTTTTT; CDR3aa: CASSIGSTGELFF
j_gene: TRBJ2-1; d_gene: TRBD2; abundance: .; v_gene: TRBV9; CDR3nt: TGTGCCAGCAGCGTAGGGGGCGGGAGCTCCTACAATGAGCAGTTCTTC; CDR3aa: CASSVGGGSSYNEQFF